The 10 T cell receptor beta chains reported below all come from one sample, sequenced in a study of OX40 agonist ivuxolimab in advanced cancers. Sequencing used immunoSEQ multiplex PCR; TCRdb keeps in-frame clones, though not all of them. The sample holds around 30,000 clones, 75% to 95% seen once. Sequenced here: CD4+ or CD8+ T cells sorted from blood, sampled in a trial of the OX40 agonist ivuxolimab. The source of these receptors is an adult with an advanced solid tumor such as melanoma, head and neck, liver or kidney cancer.

This sequence joins TRBV27 and TRBJ2-7; either TRBD1 or TRBD2 may supply D (7 bases each). This CDR3 has 14 residues. The V end lost 2 bases, the J end lost 6 bases, and 14 bases lay between the germline ends. CDR1 MNHEY and CDR2 SMNVEV come from the germline V gene (reference sequence). This chain's CDR3 is CASSLAGGGSEQYF. CDR3 bases: TGTGCCAGCAGTTTAGCAGGGGGGGGTTCCGAGCAGTACTTC.

In this sample, this clone turned up once. The V call is TRBV6-1, the J call TRBJ2-7, with a weak D call TRBD1 (6 bases). Germline-derived CDR1 and CDR2 are MNHNS and SASEGT. The CDR3 extends over 15 amino acids. V lost 6 bases to trimming and J lost 2 bases, with 17 bases between them. CDR3 DNA: TGTGCCAGCAGAGTCCCGGTCAGGGGCGCCTACGAGCAGTACTTC. It codes for CASRVPVRGAYEQYF.

In its sample, this clone was seen once. The rearrangement joins TRBV15 to TRBJ2-2; D not resolved. Germline loops: CDR1 LNHNV, CDR2 YYDKDF (reference sequence). V was clipped by 2 bases and J by 0 bases, with 13 bases between them. The CDR3 covers 17 residues. CDR3 loop: CATSRPLRASNTGELFF. The CDR3, as DNA: TGTGCCACCAGCAGACCGCTGAGAGCCTCGAACACCGGGGAGCTGTTTTTT.

This clone was counted between two and nine times. This chain links TRBV10-3 with TRBJ1-1, with D possibly matching TRBD1 (6 bases). Germline V gene data show CDR1 as ENHRY and CDR2 as SYGVKD. The CDR3 runs 14 residues. The ends were cut back, 6 bases at V and 4 bases at J, with 15 bases in the middle. The CDR3, as DNA: TGTGCCATCAGGCAGGGGATCAGGACCACTGAAGCTTTCTTT. Translated: CAIRQGIRTTEAFF.

The chain has TRBV5-6 and TRBJ1-1; D gene unclear. The CDR3 length is 13 residues. V was shortened by 0 bases and J by 1 base, with 4 bases between the two germline ends. CDR1 SGHDT and CDR2 YYEEEE come from the germline V gene. CDR3 sequence (DNA): TGTGCCAGCAGCTTGGGACGGAACACTGAAGCTTTCTTT. This encodes CASSLGRNTEAFF. The whole variable domain, filled in from reference TRBV5-6 and TRBJ1-1, reads DAGVTQSPTHLIKTRGQQVTLRCSPKSGHDTVSWYQQALGQGPQFIFQYYEEEERQRGNFPDRFSGHQFPNYSSELNVNALLLGDSALYLCASSLGRNTEAFFGQGTRLTVV.

The rearrangement links TRBV6-1 to TRBJ1-1, with D unresolved. The germline V gene encodes CDR1 MNHNS and CDR2 SASEGT. V gave up 0 bases and J gave up 0 bases, with 8 bases separating them. This CDR3 has 15 amino acids. The CDR3 spells CASSEARGLNTEAFF. Written as DNA, the CDR3 is TGTGCCAGCAGTGAAGCTCGCGGGTTGAACACTGAAGCTTTCTTT.

The V call is TRBV10-1, the J call TRBJ2-7; D unclear. Deletions cut 4 bases from V and 2 bases from J, with 9 bases between. CDR1 is WNHNN, CDR2 SYGVQD, per germline (reference sequence). This CDR3 is built from 13 residues. CDR3 amino acids: CASSAGRTYEQYF. As DNA, the CDR3 is TGCGCCAGCAGTGCGGGCAGAACCTACGAGCAGTACTTC.

V is TRBV5-6 and J is TRBJ2-3; 11 bases line up with TRBD2. CDR3 length: 18 amino acids. V shed 0 bases, J shed 4 bases, and the junction held 10 bases outside the gene matches. The V gene's germline CDR1 is SGHDT and CDR2 YYEEEE. CDR3 region: CASSLGILAGGAADTQYF. The CDR3 coding sequence is TGTGCCAGCAGCTTGGGTATCCTAGCGGGAGGTGCGGCAGATACGCAGTATTTT. The full variable domain, rest sourced from reference TRBV5-6 and TRBJ2-3, is DAGVTQSPTHLIKTRGQQVTLRCSPKSGHDTVSWYQQALGQGPQFIFQYYEEEERQRGNFPDRFSGHQFPNYSSELNVNALLLGDSALYLCASSLGILAGGAADTQYFGPGTRLTVL.

The genes are TRBV28 and TRBJ1-5; D gene unclear. From germline, CDR1 is MDHEN and CDR2 SYDVKM. The CDR3 is made up of 14 amino acids. V lost 6 bases to trimming and J lost 4 bases, with 13 bases between them. CDR3 in amino acids: CASSTNSWNQPQHF. In nucleotides, the CDR3 is TGTGCCAGCAGCACTAACAGCTGGAATCAGCCCCAGCATTTT. Variable domain in full (rest from reference TRBV28 and TRBJ1-5): DVKVTQSSRYLVKRTGEKVFLECVQDMDHENMFWYRQDPGLGLRLIYFSYDVKMKEKGDIPEGYSVSREKKERFSLILESASTNQTSMYLCASSTNSWNQPQHFGDGTRLSIL.

DNA of the CDR3: TGTGCCAGCAGTCATGGCGGGGTGAACACTGAAGCTTTCTTT. This sequence encodes CASSHGGVNTEAFF. The genes are TRBV27 and TRBJ1-1; D remains ambiguous. The CDR3 is made up of 14 amino acids. Trimming removed 5 bases at V and 0 bases at J, with 10 bases between. Germline V gives CDR1 MNHEY, CDR2 SMNVEV (reference sequence).